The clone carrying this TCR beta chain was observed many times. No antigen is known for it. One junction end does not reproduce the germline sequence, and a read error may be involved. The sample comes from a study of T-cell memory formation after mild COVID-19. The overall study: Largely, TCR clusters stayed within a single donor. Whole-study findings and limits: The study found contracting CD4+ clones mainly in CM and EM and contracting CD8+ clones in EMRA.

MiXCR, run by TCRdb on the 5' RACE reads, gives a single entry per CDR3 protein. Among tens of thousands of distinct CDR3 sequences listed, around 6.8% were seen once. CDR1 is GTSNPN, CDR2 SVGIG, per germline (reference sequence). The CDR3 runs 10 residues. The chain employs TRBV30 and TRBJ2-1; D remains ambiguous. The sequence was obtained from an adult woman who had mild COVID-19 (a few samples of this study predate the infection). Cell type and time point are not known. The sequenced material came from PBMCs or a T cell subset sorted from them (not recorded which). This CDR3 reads CAWNMGSTLF. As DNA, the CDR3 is TGTGCCTGGAACATGGGCAGTACGCTCTTC.